A selection of T cell receptor beta chains follows, all from one sample in a study of identifying expanded T cells in peripheral blood. The repertoire was sequenced with immunoSEQ multiplex PCR; TCRdb's copy has only in-frame clones and lacks some. The top ten clones hold 16% of a sample with about 100,000 clones, approximately 90% of them seen once. Sequenced: blood. Receptors were obtained from a person between 18 and 69 years old in good health. Each CDR3 is given with its conserved first and last residue. The order of the fields is V gene, J gene, D gene, CDR3 protein. D genes are given only for firm matches.

V: TRBV7-2
J: TRBJ2-1
D: -
CDR3: CASSRLAEPNEQFF

V: TRBV29-1
J: TRBJ2-5
D: -
CDR3: CSVAEGGETQYF

V: TRBV13
J: TRBJ2-2
D: -
CDR3: CASSSGLGELFF

V: TRBV4-3
J: TRBJ2-3
D: TRBD2
CDR3: CASSPGLAGGSTDTQYF

V: TRBV18
J: TRBJ1-6
D: TRBD1
CDR3: CASSFQQGATEDSPLHF

V: TRBV7-9
J: TRBJ2-6
D: TRBD1
CDR3: CASSSVGGTRANVLTF

V: TRBV6-5
J: TRBJ2-7
D: TRBD2
CDR3: CASSPFSGGMYEQYF

V: TRBV13
J: TRBJ1-1
D: -
CDR3: CASSLATANMNTEAFF

V: TRBV16
J: TRBJ2-1
D: -
CDR3: CASSPSSWVAYNEQFF

V: TRBV5-1
J: TRBJ2-5
D: TRBD2
CDR3: CASSLGSTSGSMGSRETQYF

V: TRBV7-2
J: TRBJ2-1
D: -
CDR3: CASSLAVGDEQFF

V: TRBV30
J: TRBJ2-3
D: -
CDR3: CASFPQLLSTDTQYF

V: TRBV6-5
J: TRBJ2-5
D: -
CDR3: CASSIAGSGETQYF

V: TRBV18
J: TRBJ2-3
D: -
CDR3: CASSPPASEPQFTDTQYF

V: TRBV19
J: TRBJ1-1
D: -
CDR3: CASSSWDRSTEAFF

V: TRBV5-4
J: TRBJ1-6
D: -
CDR3: CASSLGYNVIDNSPLHF

V: TRBV6-5
J: TRBJ1-2
D: -
CDR3: CASRGQEGYGYTF

V: TRBV15
J: TRBJ2-1
D: -
CDR3: CATSRVRVGYEQFF

V: TRBV6-1
J: TRBJ1-2
D: TRBD1
CDR3: CASNNRGGYGYTF

V: TRBV5-5
J: TRBJ2-2
D: TRBD1
CDR3: CASSPGQGNTGELFF

V: TRBV7-9
J: TRBJ1-2
D: -
CDR3: CASSIGRGANYGYTF

V: TRBV18
J: TRBJ2-5
D: TRBD1
CDR3: CASSLTGTGGRETQYF

V: TRBV7-6
J: TRBJ2-2
D: -
CDR3: CASSLRQANTGELFF

V: TRBV6-5
J: TRBJ1-4
D: -
CDR3: CASRPYARPSEKLLF

V: TRBV28
J: TRBJ1-2
D: -
CDR3: CASTSGGGYDYGYTF

V: TRBV19
J: TRBJ1-1
D: TRBD1
CDR3: CASRTDQQGLNTEAFF

V: TRBV9
J: TRBJ2-7
D: TRBD2
CDR3: CASSTSGGPYEQYF

V: TRBV4-2
J: TRBJ2-2
D: -
CDR3: CASSHPDRTNTGELFF

V: TRBV29-1
J: TRBJ1-1
D: TRBD1
CDR3: CSADRADAMNTEAFF

V: TRBV6-1
J: TRBJ2-7
D: -
CDR3: CASSDISSAYEQYF

V: TRBV10-3
J: TRBJ1-2
D: -
CDR3: CAISTGTPNTVGYGYTF

V: TRBV10-1
J: TRBJ2-3
D: TRBD2
CDR3: CASTQSPTGGGAGDTQYF

V: TRBV6-1
J: TRBJ1-2
D: -
CDR3: CATSWGVYGYTF

V: TRBV7-8
J: TRBJ1-1
D: -
CDR3: CASSLAPIMNTEAFF

V: TRBV21-1
J: TRBJ2-1
D: -
CDR3: CASSPHAFYNEQFF

V: TRBV6-1
J: TRBJ2-7
D: -
CDR3: CASSDPPGELLREQYF

V: TRBV6-5
J: TRBJ2-7
D: TRBD1
CDR3: CASKLGQTLYEQYF

V: TRBV7-9
J: TRBJ1-2
D: -
CDR3: CASSSTGKPSHGYTF

V: TRBV10-3
J: TRBJ1-5
D: -
CDR3: CAISEWGGNNQPQHF

V: TRBV28
J: TRBJ1-2
D: TRBD1
CDR3: CASSSRTGDGYTF

V: TRBV28
J: TRBJ2-7
D: TRBD1
CDR3: CASRKPGQGYEQYF

V: TRBV28
J: TRBJ2-1
D: -
CDR3: CASSLRLGHYNEQFF

V: TRBV28
J: TRBJ1-2
D: TRBD1
CDR3: CATIPGGEPNYGYTF

V: TRBV5-1
J: TRBJ1-3
D: -
CDR3: CASSLGPSGNTIYF

V: TRBV18
J: TRBJ1-1
D: TRBD1
CDR3: CASSPIQGATTIEAFF

V: TRBV19
J: TRBJ1-5
D: -
CDR3: CASGGQPQHF